A single sample is the source of the 18 T cell receptor beta chains below, sequenced in a study of blood T cells in healthy people across ages. Primers used in a second PCR of roughly 7 to 12 cycles were a sample-barcoded 5' primer and a J-beta primer mix. From the 5' RACE reads, TCRdb called clonotypes with MiXCR, one entry per CDR3 protein. The data hold 1.5 million to 2 million distinct CDR3 sequences, with roughly 32% observed a single time. The sequenced material came from blood. The receptors were gathered from a woman aged 25 to 39 in good health.

Here the CDR3 DNA reads TGCGCCAGCAGGGGTACAGGGGATGGTTACAATGAGCAGTTCTTC. Translation: CASRGTGDGYNEQFF. The gene calls are TRBV5-1 and TRBJ2-1; 7 positions agree with TRBD1. The CDR3 is 15 residues long. In germline, CDR1 is SGHRS, CDR2 YFSETQ. V shed 5 bases and J 4 bases; nucleotides not matched to a gene: 9. Full variable domain (missing parts from reference TRBV5-1 and TRBJ2-1): KAGVTQTPRYLIKTRGQQVTLSCSPISGHRSVSWYQQTPGQGLQFLFEYFSETQRNKGNFPGRFSGRQFSNSRSEMNVSTLELGDSALYLCASRGTGDGYNEQFFGPGTRLTVL.

This chain connects TRBV5-5 to TRBJ2-4, with unresolved D. The end of the DNA aligns better with TRBJ2-5, so the J call may be wrong. The CDR3 length is 13 residues. Germline CDR1 reads SGHKS; CDR2 reads YYEKEE (reference sequence). CDR3 loop: CASSFGSLETQYF. The CDR3 DNA reads TGTGCCAGCAGCTTCGGCTCTCTAGAGACCCAGTACTTC.

The chain couples TRBV27 to TRBJ2-5; 9 bases agree with TRBD2. Gene TRBJ2-7 matches the end of the DNA better, so the J call may be wrong. CDR1 is MNHEY, CDR2 SMNVEV, per germline (reference sequence). This CDR3 spans 13 amino acids. This CDR3 is CASSFRGRDEQYF. CDR3 coding DNA: TGTGCCAGCAGTTTTCGCGGGAGGGACGAGCAGTACTTC.

The CDR3 is CASSQDLADNQPQHF. The DNA for the CDR3 is TGTGCCAGCAGCCAAGATTTAGCTGACAATCAGCCCCAGCATTTT. J is TRBJ1-5 and V is TRBV4-2; the D is unclear. The CDR3 is 15 amino acids. The V and J ends lost 0 bases and 3 bases respectively, with 9 bases between them. Germline V gene data show CDR1 as LGHNA and CDR2 as YNFKEQ.

This clonotype has just a few counts. The chain couples TRBV5-5 to TRBJ2-5, with 11 nucleotides matching TRBD1. Looked up from germline, CDR1 is SGHKS and CDR2 is YYEKEE (reference sequence). This CDR3 is built from 15 residues. The junction had 12 bases not matched to a gene; V was cut back by 3 bases and J by 11 bases. CDR3 nucleotide sequence: TGTGCCAGCAGCTGGGCGGACAGGGGGCCGTATGAGCAGTACTTC. Residues: CASSWADRGPYEQYF.

The genes are TRBV5-1 and TRBJ2-1, with 7 nucleotides matching TRBD1. This CDR3 has 15 residues. CDR1 and CDR2 from the germline V gene are SGHRS and YFSETQ. V trimming: 6 bases; J trimming: 0 bases; junction bases outside the gene matches: 6. In DNA form, the CDR3 reads TGCGCCAGCACCAGAACAGGGGACTCCTACAATGAGCAGTTCTTC. This gives the protein CASTRTGDSYNEQFF.

J is TRBJ2-6 and V is TRBV6-5; D remains ambiguous. CDR1 is MNHEY and CDR2 is SVGAGI in the germline V gene. This CDR3 comprises 14 residues. V was pared by 7 bases and J by 0 bases, with 7 bases between. CDR3: CASTKVSGANVLTF. CDR3 nucleotides: TGTGCCAGCACCAAGGTCTCTGGGGCCAACGTCCTGACTTTC.

The rearrangement joins TRBV3-1 to TRBJ1-4, with D unclear. The CDR3 totals 16 residues. V lost 0 bases to trimming and J lost 7 bases, with 15 bases between them. Germline V gene sequence: CDR1 LGHDT, CDR2 YNNKEL (reference sequence). DNA of the CDR3: TGTGCCAGCAGCCAAGATGGGCAGTACCATCCTGAAAAACTGTTTTTT. Residues: CASSQDGQYHPEKLFF.

The gene calls are TRBV12-3 or TRBV12-4 and TRBJ1-2, with D hard to call. Trimming took off 1 base at V and 4 bases at J, with 13 bases between the two ends. The CDR3 totals 15 residues. The CDR3 sequence: CASSLGSLEGYGYTF. The CDR3 nucleotides read TGTGCCAGCAGTTTAGGGTCTTTAGAAGGCTATGGCTACACCTTC.

In its sample, this clonotype was seen once. The V and J genes are TRBV9 and TRBJ2-2; D call uncertain. The germline V and J ends were trimmed by 3 bases and 9 bases, with 12 bases remaining between them. CDR3 length: 13 amino acids. The V gene's germline CDR1 is SGDLS and CDR2 YYNGEE. The CDR3 DNA follows: TGTGCCAGCAGCGACGAGGCAGGAAGGGAGCTGTTTTTT. Translating it yields CASSDEAGRELFF.

The chain couples TRBV3-1 to TRBJ2-7; possibly TRBD2 for D (6 bases). Deletions cut 1 base from V and 9 bases from J, with 13 bases between. CDR1 and CDR2 from the germline V gene are LGHDT and YNNKEL (reference sequence). This CDR3 has 13 residues. The CDR3 DNA is TGTGCCAGCAGCCAAGTCCCGGGCGGGGTGCAGTACTTC. This gives the protein CASSQVPGGVQYF.

This clonotype appeared once. The CDR3 ends on some other residue instead of the conserved phenylalanine or tryptophan, so this is likely a read error. The V and J genes are TRBV25-1 and TRBJ2-5, with D tentatively TRBD2 (5 bases). With the DNA end fitting TRBJ2-7 better, the J assignment may be wrong. CDR3 length: 13 residues. Germline CDR1 is MGHDK and CDR2 is SYGVNS. The CDR3: CASSESLGYEQYC. CDR3 in DNA: TGTGCCAGCAGTGAATCACTAGGCTACGAGCAGTACTGC.

This clonotype was observed a few times. V gene TRBV28 combines with J gene TRBJ2-7; 8 bases fit TRBD2. Germline-derived CDR1 and CDR2 are MDHEN and SYDVKM. This CDR3 region has 14 residues. Trimming cost V 7 bases and J 5 bases; bases outside gene matches: 10. The CDR3 sequence is CASNRQLAGHEQYF. The CDR3 DNA follows: TGTGCCAGCAACCGGCAGCTAGCGGGCCACGAGCAGTACTTC.

The chain's CDR3 is CSAREAYLDSEAQYF. CDR3 nucleotides: TGCAGTGCTAGAGAAGCCTACCTAGACTCCGAGGCGCAGTATTTT. The chain combines TRBV20-1 with TRBJ2-3; D unresolved. The CDR3 is 15 residues long. CDR1 DFQATT and CDR2 SNEGSKA come from the germline V gene (reference sequence). Trimming shortened V by 0 bases and J by 10 bases, and 20 bases separated the two germline ends.

This clonotype showed up just a few times. The gene calls are TRBV15 and TRBJ2-7; D is unresolved. CDR3 length: 15 amino acids. Germline V gene lookup returns CDR1 LNHNV and CDR2 YYDKDF (reference sequence). V dropped 0 bases and J dropped 6 bases, with 15 bases sitting between them. In nucleotides, the CDR3 is TGTGCCACCAGCAGAGATCCCTTCGTTCAGCCCGAGCAGTACTTC. Translated: CATSRDPFVQPEQYF.

This clonotype was picked up one time. This sequence joins TRBV6-1 and TRBJ2-5; TRBD1 or TRBD2 may be the D gene (7 bases each). The CDR3 has 16 amino acids. V was clipped by 5 bases and J by 4 bases, with 20 bases between them. In germline, CDR1 is MNHNS, CDR2 SASEGT. The CDR3 DNA is TGTGCCAGCAGTTTCCAGGGGGAGGGGTCCGGAGAGACCCAGTACTTC. Amino acid sequence: CASSFQGEGSGETQYF.

This clonotype was seen a few times. The gene calls are TRBV9 and TRBJ2-3; 7 nucleotides line up with TRBD2. V lost 4 bases to trimming and J lost 2 bases; unmatched junction nucleotides: 7. The germline V gene has CDR1 SGDLS and CDR2 YYNGEE. The CDR3 covers 15 residues. This CDR3 is CASSKGLPATDTQYF. Written as DNA, the CDR3 is TGTGCCAGCAGCAAGGGACTACCAGCCACAGATACGCAGTATTTT.

In this sample, this clonotype turned up many times. The chain joins TRBV29-1 to TRBJ2-1; TRBD2 is a possible D gene (6 bases). The germline CDR1 and CDR2 sequences are SQVTM and ANQGSEA. Trimming removed 3 bases from V and 4 bases from J, with 10 bases in between. The length of the CDR3 is 13 residues. The chain's CDR3 is CSVDGSTYNEQFF. For the CDR3, the DNA is TGCAGCGTTGACGGGAGTACTTACAATGAGCAGTTCTTC.